The rows below give T cell receptor beta chains drawn from one sample of a study of metastatic and nonmetastatic thyroid tumors. TCRdb redid the clone calls on the PCR reads using MiXCR. This sample has around 25,000 clones, with 20% to 30% found just once. Specimen: blood. The receptors come from a female donor with papillary thyroid cancer or a benign thyroid nodule (not recorded which). Some clones in this sample may be carry-over from other donors' samples. Each CDR3 is given with its conserved first and last residue. A D gene is named only where the DNA matches it firmly. Clone size appears in some rows only: once, few, many, or a class for an expanded clone.

D gene: TRBD2
V gene: TRBV5-1
J gene: TRBJ2-5
clone size: .
CDR3 DNA: TGCGCCAGCAGCTTGGGAAGTAGCGGGAGTAGTAAGACCCAGTACTTC
CDR3 protein: CASSLGSSGSSKTQYF

D gene: .
V gene: TRBV27
J gene: TRBJ2-7
clone size: few
CDR3 DNA: TGTGCCAGCAGTGACCATAAGGGGGACGAGCAGTACTTC
CDR3 protein: CASSDHKGDEQYF

D gene: .
V gene: TRBV6-9
J gene: TRBJ2-7
clone size: few
CDR3 DNA: TGTGCCAGCAGTTTTCTGGGGGAGCAGTACTTC
CDR3 protein: CASSFLGEQYF

D gene: .
V gene: TRBV5-6
J gene: TRBJ2-3
clone size: many
CDR3 DNA: TGTGCCAGCAGTTTTCGTCGGAGGGATACGCAGTATTTT
CDR3 protein: CASSFRRRDTQYF

D gene: .
V gene: TRBV6-2/TRBV6-3
J gene: TRBJ2-3
clone size: few
CDR3 DNA: TGTGCCAGCAGTTACCAAGGATTAGATACGCAGTATTTT
CDR3 protein: CASSYQGLDTQYF

D gene: .
V gene: TRBV7-8
J gene: TRBJ2-5
clone size: many
CDR3 DNA: TGTGCCAGCAGTCCGAAACGTTCGATTCAAGAGACCCAGTACTTC
CDR3 protein: CASSPKRSIQETQYF

D gene: TRBD2
V gene: TRBV6-1
J gene: TRBJ2-7
clone size: .
CDR3 DNA: TGTGCCAGCAACACTGGTACCGGGGGGAGCTCCTACGAGCAGTACTTC
CDR3 protein: CASNTGTGGSSYEQYF

D gene: .
V gene: TRBV9
J gene: TRBJ2-1
clone size: many
CDR3 DNA: TGTGCCAGCAGCGTAGCTACACGGAGGGGGGCGAGTGGTGAGCAGTTCTTC
CDR3 protein: CASSVATRRGASGEQFF

D gene: .
V gene: TRBV5-1
J gene: TRBJ1-1
clone size: .
CDR3 DNA: TGCGCCAGCAGCTTGGATGGGGGCCCATCAGCTTTCTTT
CDR3 protein: CASSLDGGPSAFF

D gene: TRBD2
V gene: TRBV19
J gene: TRBJ2-3
clone size: .
CDR3 DNA: TGTGCCAGTAGTAAAGGACTAGCGGGCAGCACAGATACGCAGTATTTT
CDR3 protein: CASSKGLAGSTDTQYF

D gene: .
V gene: TRBV6-1
J gene: TRBJ2-1
clone size: few
CDR3 DNA: TGTGCCAGCAGTGACACTAACACAGGTTACAATGAGCAGTTCTTC
CDR3 protein: CASSDTNTGYNEQFF

D gene: .
V gene: TRBV2
J gene: TRBJ2-7
clone size: medium-sized
CDR3 DNA: TGTGCCAGCAGTGAAATGGACAGCGCTCCTTTC
CDR3 protein: CASSEMDSAPF

D gene: TRBD2
V gene: TRBV9
J gene: TRBJ2-5
clone size: many
CDR3 DNA: TGTGCCAGCAGCGAGGGTCTCCGACTAGCGGGAGGGAAAGAGACCCAGTACTTC
CDR3 protein: CASSEGLRLAGGKETQYF

D gene: .
V gene: TRBV20-1
J gene: TRBJ1-4
clone size: .
CDR3 DNA: TGCAGTGCCCGCACCTTCTGGGACCTAGCAACTAATGAAAAACTGTTTTTT
CDR3 protein: CSARTFWDLATNEKLFF

D gene: .
V gene: TRBV7-6
J gene: TRBJ2-3
clone size: many
CDR3 DNA: TGTGCCAGCAGCTTACATAAAGGTGCGCAGTATTTT
CDR3 protein: CASSLHKGAQYF

D gene: .
V gene: TRBV28
J gene: TRBJ2-1
clone size: few
CDR3 DNA: TGTGCCAGCAGAAACCCCAAAAATGAGCAGTTCTTC
CDR3 protein: CASRNPKNEQFF

D gene: .
V gene: TRBV25-1
J gene: TRBJ2-7
clone size: medium-sized
CDR3 DNA: TGTGCCAGCAGTGAAATGGTAGGGGCTTCCTACGAGCAGTACTTC
CDR3 protein: CASSEMVGASYEQYF

D gene: TRBD2
V gene: TRBV28
J gene: TRBJ2-1
clone size: .
CDR3 DNA: TGTGCCATCAATCGTGGGACTAGCGGGAGGCTTTACAATGAGCAGTTCTTC
CDR3 protein: CAINRGTSGRLYNEQFF

D gene: .
V gene: TRBV3-1
J gene: TRBJ2-7
clone size: .
CDR3 DNA: TGTGCCAGCAGCCAGGCAGGGGACTCCTACGAGCAGTACTTC
CDR3 protein: CASSQAGDSYEQYF

D gene: TRBD2
V gene: TRBV5-1
J gene: TRBJ2-1
clone size: .
CDR3 DNA: TGCGCCAGCAGCTTGGTAGTTTCCCTAGCGGGAGGTGGCGGGGAGCAGTTCTTC
CDR3 protein: CASSLVVSLAGGGGEQFF

D gene: .
V gene: TRBV5-1
J gene: TRBJ2-6
clone size: .
CDR3 DNA: TGCGCCAGCAGCTTGTTAAACTCTGGGGCCAACGTCCTGACTTTC
CDR3 protein: CASSLLNSGANVLTF

D gene: .
V gene: TRBV7-1
J gene: TRBJ2-7
clone size: .
CDR3 DNA: TGTGCCAGCAGCTCATTTGTGGCAGGGGAACGAAAGCGCTCATCCTACGAGCAGTACTTC
CDR3 protein: CASSSFVAGERKRSSYEQYF

D gene: .
V gene: TRBV5-8
J gene: TRBJ2-1
clone size: .
CDR3 DNA: TGTGCCAGCAGCTTTGAGACAGCTTACAATGAGCAGTTCTTC
CDR3 protein: CASSFETAYNEQFF

D gene: TRBD1
V gene: TRBV6-1
J gene: TRBJ1-1
clone size: few
CDR3 DNA: TGTGCCAGCAGCTCTGGACAGGCGGTACTGAACACTGAAGCTTTCTTT
CDR3 protein: CASSSGQAVLNTEAFF

D gene: .
V gene: TRBV6-1
J gene: TRBJ1-3
clone size: .
CDR3 DNA: TGTGCCAGCGTACAGGATGGGACCTCTGGAAACACCATATATTTT
CDR3 protein: CASVQDGTSGNTIYF

D gene: .
V gene: TRBV11-3
J gene: TRBJ2-2
clone size: .
CDR3 DNA: TGTGCCAGCAGCTTAAATCAGGCCGGGGAGCTGTTTTTT
CDR3 protein: CASSLNQAGELFF

D gene: .
V gene: TRBV7-2
J gene: TRBJ2-7
clone size: many
CDR3 DNA: TGTGCCAGCAGCTTATATGGCCCCTACGAGCAGTACTTC
CDR3 protein: CASSLYGPYEQYF